This TCR beta chain was sequenced for a study of CD8 T cells in ankylosing spondylitis. Making the TCR beta libraries involved quantitative 5'-RACE with molecular barcodes. One entry per CDR3 protein results from TCRdb running MiXCR on the 5' RACE reads. The sample includes fewer than 250,000 distinct CDR3 sequences, approximately 20% of them seen just once. The CDR3 covers 14 residues. Germline CDR1 reads PRHDT; CDR2 reads FYEKMQ (reference sequence). With 1 base removed from V and 10 bases from J, the gap between germline ends came to 16 bases. This clonotype was seen a handful of times. Its antigen is unknown. Study-wide points: Disease-linked clones reportedly concentrated significantly in matched ankylosing spondylitis synovial fluid. In ankylosing spondylitis blood, a motif of about eight highly homologous TCR beta variants appeared characteristic.

The sequence was collected from a male donor with ankylosing spondylitis. The chain has TRBV13 and TRBJ1-1, with a possible D match to TRBD1 (5 bases). Sequences were obtained from blood, either unsorted or a sorted T cell fraction (not recorded which). CDR3 in DNA: TGTGCCAGCAGCTTAGAAGTCCAGGGCCTTCGAGCTTTCTTT. Translated: CASSLEVQGLRAFF. Full variable domain (missing parts from reference TRBV13 and TRBJ1-1): AAGVIQSPRHLIKEKRETATLKCYPIPRHDTVYWYQQGPGQDPQFLISFYEKMQSDKGSIPDRFSAQQFSDYHSELNMSSLELGDSALYFCASSLEVQGLRAFFGQGTRLTVV.